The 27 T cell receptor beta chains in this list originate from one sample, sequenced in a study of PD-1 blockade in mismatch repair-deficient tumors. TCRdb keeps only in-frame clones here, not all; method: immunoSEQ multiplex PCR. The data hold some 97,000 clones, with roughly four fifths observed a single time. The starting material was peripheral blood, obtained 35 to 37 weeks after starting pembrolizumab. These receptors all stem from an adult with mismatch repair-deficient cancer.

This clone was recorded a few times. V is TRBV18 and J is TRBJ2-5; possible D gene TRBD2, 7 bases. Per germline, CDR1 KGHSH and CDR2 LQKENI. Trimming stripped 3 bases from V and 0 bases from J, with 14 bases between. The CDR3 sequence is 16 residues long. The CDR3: CASSPGGQTYQETQYF. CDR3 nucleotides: TGTGCCAGCTCACCGGGGGGGCAGACTTACCAAGAGACCCAGTACTTC.

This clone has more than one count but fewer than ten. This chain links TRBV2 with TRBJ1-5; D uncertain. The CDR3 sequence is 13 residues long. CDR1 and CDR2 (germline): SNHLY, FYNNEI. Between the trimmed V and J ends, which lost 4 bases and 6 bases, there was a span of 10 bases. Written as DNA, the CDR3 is TGTGCCAGCAGTGTAGGGTACCGTCAGCCCCAGCATTTT. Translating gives CASSVGYRQPQHF.

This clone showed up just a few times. The CDR3 sequence is CASSHGTTAINEKLFF. The CDR3 nucleotides read TGCGCCAGCAGCCACGGCACGACAGCAATTAATGAAAAACTGTTTTTT. The chain links TRBV4-1 to TRBJ1-4; D might be TRBD1 (5 bases). Looked up from germline, CDR1 is MGHRA and CDR2 is YSYEKL. The CDR3 sequence is 16 residues long. Trimming stripped 3 bases from V and 4 bases from J, with 15 bases between.

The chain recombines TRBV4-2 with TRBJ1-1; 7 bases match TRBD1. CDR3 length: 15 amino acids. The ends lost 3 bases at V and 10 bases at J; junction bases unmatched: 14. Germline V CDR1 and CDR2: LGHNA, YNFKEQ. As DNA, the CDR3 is TGTGCCAGCAGCCAGGGAGACGACAGGGCCCCGGGAGCTTTCTTT. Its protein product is CASSQGDDRAPGAFF.

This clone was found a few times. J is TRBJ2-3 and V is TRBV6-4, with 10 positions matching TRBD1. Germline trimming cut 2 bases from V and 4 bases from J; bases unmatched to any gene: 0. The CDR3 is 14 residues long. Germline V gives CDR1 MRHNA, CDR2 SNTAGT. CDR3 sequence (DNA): TGTGCCAGCAGTGACGGACAGGGGGCAGATACGCAGTATTTT. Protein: CASSDGQGADTQYF.

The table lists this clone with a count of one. The CDR3 here is CASSIGQAQPQHF. Written as DNA, the CDR3 is TGTGCCAGCAGCATTGGACAGGCGCAGCCCCAGCATTTT. The J gene is TRBJ1-5, the V gene TRBV5-6; 7 nucleotides agree with TRBD1. V trimming: 4 bases; J trimming: 7 bases; junction bases outside the gene matches: 5. CDR1 SGHDT and CDR2 YYEEEE come from the germline V gene. CDR3 size: 13 residues. Based on the CDR3 plus reference TRBV5-6 and TRBJ1-5, the full variable domain is DAGVTQSPTHLIKTRGQQVTLRCSPKSGHDTVSWYQQALGQGPQFIFQYYEEEERQRGNFPDRFSGHQFPNYSSELNVNALLLGDSALYLCASSIGQAQPQHFGDGTRLSIL.

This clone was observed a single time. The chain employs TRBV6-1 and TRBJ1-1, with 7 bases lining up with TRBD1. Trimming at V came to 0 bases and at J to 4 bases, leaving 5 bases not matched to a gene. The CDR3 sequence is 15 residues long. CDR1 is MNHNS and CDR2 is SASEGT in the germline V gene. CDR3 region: CASSEARGARTEAFF. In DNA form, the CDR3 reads TGTGCCAGCAGTGAAGCCAGGGGGGCGCGCACTGAAGCTTTCTTT.

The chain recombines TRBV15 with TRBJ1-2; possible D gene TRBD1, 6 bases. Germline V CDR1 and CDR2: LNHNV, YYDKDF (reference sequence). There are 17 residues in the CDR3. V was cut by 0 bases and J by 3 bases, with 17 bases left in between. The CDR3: CATSRDGGGRTDYGYTF. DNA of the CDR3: TGTGCCACCAGCAGAGATGGGGGGGGGCGTACGGACTATGGCTACACCTTC.

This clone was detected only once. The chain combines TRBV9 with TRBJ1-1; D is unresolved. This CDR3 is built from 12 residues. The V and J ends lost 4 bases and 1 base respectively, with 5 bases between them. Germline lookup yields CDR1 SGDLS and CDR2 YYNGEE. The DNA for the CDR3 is TGTGCCAGCAGCATTGGGAACACTGAAGCTTTCTTT. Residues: CASSIGNTEAFF.

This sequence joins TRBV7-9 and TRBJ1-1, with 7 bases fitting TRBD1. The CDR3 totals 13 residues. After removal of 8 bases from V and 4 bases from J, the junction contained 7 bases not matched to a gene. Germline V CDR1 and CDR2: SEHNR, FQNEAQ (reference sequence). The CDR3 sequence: CASLRGFGTEAFF. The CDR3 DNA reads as TGTGCCAGCCTCAGGGGGTTTGGCACTGAAGCTTTCTTT.

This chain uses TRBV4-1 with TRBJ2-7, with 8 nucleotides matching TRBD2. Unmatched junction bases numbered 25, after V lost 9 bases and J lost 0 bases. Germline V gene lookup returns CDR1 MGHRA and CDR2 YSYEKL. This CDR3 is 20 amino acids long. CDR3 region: CASIQLSGTNQIPLSYEQYF. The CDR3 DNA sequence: TGCGCCAGTATCCAACTTAGCGGGACTAACCAAATCCCCCTCTCCTACGAGCAGTACTTC.

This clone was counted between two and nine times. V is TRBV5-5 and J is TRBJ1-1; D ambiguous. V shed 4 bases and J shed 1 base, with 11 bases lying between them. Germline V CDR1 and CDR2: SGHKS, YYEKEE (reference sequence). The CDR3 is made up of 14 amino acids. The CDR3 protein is CASSPYGENTEAFF. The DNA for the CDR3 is TGTGCCAGCAGCCCTTATGGGGAGAACACTGAAGCTTTCTTT. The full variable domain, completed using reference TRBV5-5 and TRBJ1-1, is DAGVTQSPTHLIKTRGQQVTLRCSPISGHKSVSWYQQVLGQGPQFIFQYYEKEERGRGNFPDRFSARQFPNYSSELNVNALLLGDSALYLCASSPYGENTEAFFGQGTRLTVV.

The CDR3 is CAWNQGRGTDTQYF. The CDR3 DNA is TGTGCCTGGAATCAGGGGCGTGGAACAGATACGCAGTATTTT. The chain combines TRBV30 with TRBJ2-3, with a possible D match to TRBD1 (6 bases). Trimming took off 4 bases at V and 3 bases at J, with 14 bases between the two ends. The CDR3 is 14 residues long. Looked up from germline, CDR1 is GTSNPN and CDR2 is SVGIG (reference sequence). Together with reference TRBV30 and TRBJ2-3, the CDR3 gives the full variable domain: SQTIHQWPATLVQPVGSPLSLECTVEGTSNPNLYWYRQAAGRGLQLLFYSVGIGQISSEVPQNLSASRPQDRQFILSSKKLLLSDSGFYLCAWNQGRGTDTQYFGPGTRLTVL.

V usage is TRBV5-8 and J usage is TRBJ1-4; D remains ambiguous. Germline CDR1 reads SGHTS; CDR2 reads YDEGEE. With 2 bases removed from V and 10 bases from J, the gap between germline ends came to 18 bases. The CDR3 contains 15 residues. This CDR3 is CASSLPGRSVGKLFF. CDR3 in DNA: TGTGCCAGCAGCTTACCGGGGAGGAGTGTGGGAAAACTGTTTTTT.

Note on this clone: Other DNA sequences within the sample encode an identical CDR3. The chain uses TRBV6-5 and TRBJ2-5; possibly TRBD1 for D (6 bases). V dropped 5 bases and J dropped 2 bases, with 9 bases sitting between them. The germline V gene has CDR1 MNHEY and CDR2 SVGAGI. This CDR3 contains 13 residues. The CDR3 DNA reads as TGTGCCAGCAGTAGGACAGTTCAAGAGACCCAGTACTTC. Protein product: CASSRTVQETQYF.

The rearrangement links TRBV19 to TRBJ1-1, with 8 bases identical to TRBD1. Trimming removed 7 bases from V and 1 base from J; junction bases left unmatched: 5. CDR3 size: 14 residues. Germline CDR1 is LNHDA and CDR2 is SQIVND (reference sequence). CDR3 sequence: CASNQGTGNTEAFF. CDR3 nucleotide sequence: TGTGCCAGTAACCAGGGGACAGGGAACACTGAAGCTTTCTTT.

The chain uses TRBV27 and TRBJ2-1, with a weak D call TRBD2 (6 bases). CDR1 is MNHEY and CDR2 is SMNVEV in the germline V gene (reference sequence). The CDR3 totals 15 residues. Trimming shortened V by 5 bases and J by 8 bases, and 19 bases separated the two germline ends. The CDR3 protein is CASSPTSFLGHEQFF. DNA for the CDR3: TGTGCCAGCAGTCCGACTAGTTTTCTGGGCCATGAGCAGTTCTTC.

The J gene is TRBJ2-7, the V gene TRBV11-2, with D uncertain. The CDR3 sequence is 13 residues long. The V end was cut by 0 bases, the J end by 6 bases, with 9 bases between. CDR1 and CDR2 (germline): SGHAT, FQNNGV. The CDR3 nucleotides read TGTGCCAGCAGCTTAGATGGCAGCACCGAGCAGTACTTC. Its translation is CASSLDGSTEQYF.

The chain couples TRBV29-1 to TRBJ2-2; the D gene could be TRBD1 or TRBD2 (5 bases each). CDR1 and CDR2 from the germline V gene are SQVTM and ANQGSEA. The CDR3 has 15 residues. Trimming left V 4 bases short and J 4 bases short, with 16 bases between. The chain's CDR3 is CSVGREGSATGELFF. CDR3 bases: TGCAGCGTTGGCCGTGAGGGGAGCGCCACCGGGGAGCTGTTTTTT.

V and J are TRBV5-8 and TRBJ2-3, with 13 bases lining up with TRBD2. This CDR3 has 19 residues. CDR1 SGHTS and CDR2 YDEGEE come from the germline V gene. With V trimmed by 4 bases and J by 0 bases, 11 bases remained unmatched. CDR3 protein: CASSNGLAGVIGSTDTQYF. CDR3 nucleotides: TGTGCCAGCAGCAATGGACTAGCGGGAGTTATAGGTAGCACAGATACGCAGTATTTT.

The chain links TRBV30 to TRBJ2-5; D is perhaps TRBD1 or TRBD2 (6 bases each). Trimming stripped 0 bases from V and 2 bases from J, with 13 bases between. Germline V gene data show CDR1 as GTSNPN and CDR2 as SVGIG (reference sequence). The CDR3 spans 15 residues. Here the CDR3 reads CAWSVTGAGQETQYF. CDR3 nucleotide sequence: TGTGCCTGGAGTGTGACGGGGGCCGGACAAGAGACCCAGTACTTC.

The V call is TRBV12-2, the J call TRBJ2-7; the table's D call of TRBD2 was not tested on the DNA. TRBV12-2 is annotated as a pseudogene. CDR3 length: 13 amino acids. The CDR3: CASRLATKTEQYF. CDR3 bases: TGTGCAAGTCGCTTAGCGACTAAAACCGAGCAGTACTTC.

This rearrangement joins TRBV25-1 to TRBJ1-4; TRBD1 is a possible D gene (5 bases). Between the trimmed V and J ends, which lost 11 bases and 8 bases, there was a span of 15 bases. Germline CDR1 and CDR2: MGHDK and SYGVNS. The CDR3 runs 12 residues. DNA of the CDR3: TGTGCCGCTGACAGATTGGGGGAAAAACTGTTTTTT. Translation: CAADRLGEKLFF.

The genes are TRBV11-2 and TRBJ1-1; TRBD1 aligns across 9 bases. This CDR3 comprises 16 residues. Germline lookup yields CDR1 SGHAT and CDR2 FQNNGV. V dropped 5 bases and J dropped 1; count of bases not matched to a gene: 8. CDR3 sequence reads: CASSQPTGGRNTEAFF. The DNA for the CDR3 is TGTGCCAGCAGCCAACCGACAGGGGGAAGGAACACTGAAGCTTTCTTT.

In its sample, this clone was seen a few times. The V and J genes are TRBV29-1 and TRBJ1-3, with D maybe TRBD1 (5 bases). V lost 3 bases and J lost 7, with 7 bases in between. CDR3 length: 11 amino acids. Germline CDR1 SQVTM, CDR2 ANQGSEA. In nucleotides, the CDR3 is TGCAGCGTTGAGTGGGGGAACACCATATATTTT. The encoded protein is CSVEWGNTIYF.

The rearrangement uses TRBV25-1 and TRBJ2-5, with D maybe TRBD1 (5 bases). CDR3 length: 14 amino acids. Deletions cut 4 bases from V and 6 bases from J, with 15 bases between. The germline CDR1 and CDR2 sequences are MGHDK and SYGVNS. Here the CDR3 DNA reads TGTGCCAGCAGTGTGGGGCAGGGCGGCAAGACCCAGTACTTC. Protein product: CASSVGQGGKTQYF.

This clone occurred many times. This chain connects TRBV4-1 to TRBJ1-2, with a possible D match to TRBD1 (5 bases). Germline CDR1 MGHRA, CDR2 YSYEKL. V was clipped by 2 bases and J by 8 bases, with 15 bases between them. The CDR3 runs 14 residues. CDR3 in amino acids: CASSQLGTGGGYTF. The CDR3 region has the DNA TGCGCCAGCAGCCAACTCGGGACGGGAGGCGGCTACACCTTC.